These 4 T cell receptor beta chains share one sample of origin, sequenced in a study of cytomegalovirus exposure and HLA in healthy donors. Primers included in the PCR were 60 Vbeta and 13 Jbeta primers. Data came from immunoSEQ multiplex PCR; TCRdb stores just in-frame clones and leaves some out. The data contain 110,000 to 150,000 clones, over 70% of them singletons. The specimen was PBMCs. The receptors come from a man younger than 40 in good health and CMV-seronegative.

This chain connects TRBV29-1 to TRBJ2-1, with TRBD2 as a possible D gene (6 bases). The V gene's germline CDR1 is SQVTM and CDR2 ANQGSEA. The V gene lost 6 bases and the J gene lost 4 bases, with 10 bases spanning the gap. This CDR3 has 12 residues. The CDR3 sequence is CSVGDFYNEQFF. In nucleotides, the CDR3 is TGCAGCGTGGGGGACTTTTACAATGAGCAGTTCTTC.

This chain uses TRBV29-1 with TRBJ1-5; 7 bases are shared with TRBD1. CDR1 and CDR2 (germline): SQVTM, ANQGSEA. CDR3 length: 14 residues. With 3 bases clipped from V and 4 bases from J, the junction kept 6 bases outside the gene matches. CDR3 coding DNA: TGCAGCGTTGAGGTAGGGGGCCGGAATCAGCCCCAGCATTTT. It specifies CSVEVGGRNQPQHF.

V is TRBV9 and J is TRBJ2-1; the D gene is possibly TRBD1 (6 bases). This CDR3 contains 15 residues. V shed 3 bases and J shed 2 bases, with 12 bases lying between them. The germline V gene encodes CDR1 SGDLS and CDR2 YYNGEE. The CDR3 here is CASSDGQTTYNEQFF. The CDR3 nucleotides are TGTGCCAGCAGCGACGGACAGACCACCTACAATGAGCAGTTCTTC.

This clone has only a few counts. The V call is TRBV2, the J call TRBJ2-3; 10 positions agree with TRBD2. CDR3 size: 14 residues. V lost 6 bases, J lost 4 bases, and 4 bases stayed unmatched. Germline V gene data show CDR1 as SNHLY and CDR2 as FYNNEI. The CDR3 is CASRGGTSADTQYF. The CDR3 DNA is TGTGCCAGCAGGGGGGGGACTAGCGCAGATACGCAGTATTTT.